What follows are 14 T cell receptor beta chains derived from one specimen sequenced in a study of Ad26.COV2.S vaccination and SARS-CoV-2 variants. The treatment denotes: some 20 received Ad26.COV2.S at low or high dose, single or two shots; several received placebo; per-sample allocation not given. After the first vaccine or placebo injection, samples were drawn on day 63. Assay used: immunoSEQ multiplex PCR; TCRdb lists only in-frame clones, some missing. The sample has some 420,000 clones, 85% to 90% seen once. This sample comprised peripheral blood, obtained in a trial of Ad26.COV2.S vaccine versus placebo. The receptors come from a person aged 18-60 years who received the Ad26.COV2.S COVID-19 vaccine or a placebo.

This clone was seen more than once but under ten times. The CDR3 region is CASSPIGGVQTGELFF. CDR3 DNA sequence: TGTGCCAGCAGCCCGATAGGGGGGGTACAAACCGGGGAGCTGTTTTTT. V usage is TRBV11-2 and J usage is TRBJ2-2, with D perhaps matching TRBD2 (7 bases). Germline loops: CDR1 SGHAT, CDR2 FQNNGV. Trimming cost V 5 bases and J 5 bases, with 18 bases left between them. This CDR3 comprises 16 residues.

This rearrangement joins TRBV30 to TRBJ1-2, with 7 bases matching TRBD1. The CDR3 loop spans 13 amino acids. With V trimmed by 4 bases and J by 4 bases, 6 bases remained unmatched. Germline assignment: CDR1 GTSNPN and CDR2 SVGIG (reference sequence). The CDR3 region has the DNA TGTGCCTGGACCACAGGGGTTGGCTATGGCTACACCTTC. Translation: CAWTTGVGYGYTF.

This clone was detected only once. The junction differs from germline at one of its ends, possibly a read error. The genes are TRBV11-3 and TRBJ2-1; possibly TRBD1 for D (5 bases). CDR1 and CDR2 from the germline V gene are SGHNT and YENEEA. CDR3 length: 15 residues. Here the CDR3 DNA reads TGTGCCAGCAGCCATGGGGCTTCTAACTACCATGAGCAGTTCTTC. Translated, it gives CASSHGASNYHEQFF.

This clone came up once. This chain links TRBV7-9 with TRBJ1-3; D gene unclear. Per germline, CDR1 SEHNR and CDR2 FQNEAQ (reference sequence). This CDR3 comprises 12 residues. The V and J ends lost 2 bases and 4 bases respectively, with 3 bases between them. In nucleotides, the CDR3 is TGTGCCAGCAGCTTACCCGGAAACACCATATATTTT. Its translation: CASSLPGNTIYF. Using reference TRBV7-9 and TRBJ1-3 for the parts outside the CDR3, the full variable domain is DTGVSQNPRHKITKRGQNVTFRCDPISEHNRLYWYRQTLGQGPEFLTYFQNEAQLEKSRLLSDRFSAERPKGSFSTLEIQRTEQGDSAMYLCASSLPGNTIYFGEGSWLTVV.

The chain recombines TRBV7-6 with TRBJ2-6; no clear D gene. The CDR3 covers 17 residues. Germline values: CDR1 SGHVS, CDR2 FNYEAQ. The V gene lost 5 bases and the J gene lost 0 bases, with 14 bases spanning the gap. The CDR3 coding sequence is TGTGCCAGCAGCGTACTACATCGCCTCTCTGGGGCCAACGTCCTGACTTTC. This translates into CASSVLHRLSGANVLTF.

The rearrangement uses TRBV4-3 and TRBJ2-1; D could derive from TRBD1 or TRBD2 (6 bases each). V dropped 4 bases and J dropped 2 bases, with 15 bases sitting between them. The CDR3 covers 16 residues. Germline V gene lookup returns CDR1 LGHNA and CDR2 YSLEER. The CDR3 DNA reads TGCGCCAGCAGCCTAGACTGGGGGGCGGCCTACAATGAGCAGTTCTTC. Protein product: CASSLDWGAAYNEQFF.

This clone was found once. This chain links TRBV9 with TRBJ2-7, with D possibly matching TRBD2 (6 bases). The CDR3 has 15 amino acids. The V gene's germline CDR1 is SGDLS and CDR2 YYNGEE. V was trimmed by 0 bases and J by 3 bases, leaving 13 bases between them. The CDR3 here is CASSVAAGGNYEQYF. CDR3 in DNA: TGTGCCAGCAGCGTAGCAGCGGGTGGGAACTACGAGCAGTACTTC.

The chain has TRBV4-3 and TRBJ2-3; 8 bases are a match to TRBD2. V shed 0 bases and J 2 bases; nucleotides not matched to a gene: 7. CDR3 size: 17 residues. CDR1 is LGHNA, CDR2 YSLEER, per germline. This chain's CDR3 is CASSQDVAGYFTDTQYF. In DNA form, the CDR3 reads TGCGCCAGCAGCCAAGACGTAGCGGGGTACTTCACAGATACGCAGTATTTT.

This chain joins TRBV5-4 and TRBJ1-3, with D possibly matching TRBD1 (5 bases). V lost 4 bases and J 0 bases, leaving 14 bases between the germline ends. Germline loops: CDR1 SGHNT, CDR2 YYREEE (reference sequence). The CDR3 is made up of 16 amino acids. The CDR3 loop reads CASSTWGEYSGNTIYF. The CDR3 nucleotides are TGTGCCAGCAGCACCTGGGGGGAGTACTCTGGAAACACCATATATTTT.

This chain uses TRBV9 with TRBJ1-4, with D tentatively TRBD1 (6 bases). The V end was cut by 4 bases, the J end by 8 bases, with 15 bases between. Germline CDR1 reads SGDLS; CDR2 reads YYNGEE. There are 14 residues in the CDR3. CDR3 nucleotide sequence: TGTGCCAGCAGCCCCGGACAGTTCCTGGAAAAACTGTTTTTT. Protein product: CASSPGQFLEKLFF.

The chain has TRBV19 and TRBJ2-1; D may be TRBD2 (7 bases). The germline CDR1 and CDR2 sequences are LNHDA and SQIVND (reference sequence). The V end lost 5 bases, the J end lost 9 bases, and 11 bases lay between the germline ends. The length of the CDR3 is 12 residues. CDR3 in amino acids: CASSLRGAEQFF. CDR3 coding DNA: TGTGCCAGTAGTCTTCGGGGGGCTGAGCAGTTCTTC.

This chain connects TRBV6-5 to TRBJ1-3; D is unclear. The CDR3 loop spans 15 amino acids. Trimming took 1 base from V and 1 from J, leaving 8 bases between them. From germline, CDR1 is MNHEY and CDR2 SVGAGI. The CDR3 here is CASSYYGISGNTIYF. CDR3 in DNA: TGTGCCAGCAGTTACTACGGGATTTCTGGAAACACCATATATTTT.

The chain recombines TRBV7-8 with TRBJ1-5; no firm D call. V shed 6 bases and J shed 0 bases, with 15 bases lying between them. The CDR3 is 16 amino acids. CDR1 SGHVS and CDR2 FQNEAQ come from the germline V gene. The CDR3 coding sequence is TGTGCCAGCAGTCAAACGAAGTTTCTTAGCAATCAGCCCCAGCATTTT. Protein product: CASSQTKFLSNQPQHF.

Only one count was recorded for this clone. The chain uses TRBV5-6 and TRBJ2-3; D is unresolved. Germline CDR1 is SGHDT and CDR2 is YYEEEE. This CDR3 region has 12 residues. Trimming took 5 bases from V and 3 from J, leaving 7 bases between them. CDR3 sequence: CASSYATDTQYF. DNA for the CDR3: TGTGCCAGCAGTTACGCGACAGATACGCAGTATTTT.